The text below deals with one T cell receptor beta chain. This clone was counted many times. Its antigen is unknown. The read terminates 3 residues ahead of where the CDR3 ends, so the germline J gene completes it. The CDR3 contains 17 residues, cysteine and phenylalanine counted. Only the CDR3 bases that were read are kept: 42 of them, in frame from base 1. The germline V gene provides CDR1 SGHRS and CDR2 YFSETQ. From V the trimming removes 2 bases and from J it removes 3 bases, while the gene matches leave 8 bases of the junction unaccounted for. The data stem from a study of T cell clonality in common variable immunodeficiency (dated by TCRdb to between 2014 and 2017). Here is what the overall study found, with its caveats: Compared with healthy controls, CVID subjects showed increased TCRbeta clonality (t-test p = 0.018), a feature most characteristic of about a third of subjects. CVID subjects shared fewer TCRbeta clones with each other than healthy controls did (p < 0.0001). It was noted by the authors that sequencing of the repertoires of T cell subpopulations would be needed to clarify the cause of the increased clonality in CVID. Although equal DNA input was used, an average of about 87,000 unique sequences per sample was obtained for controls, compared with about 31,547 for CVID samples. Differences among patients in the CVID cohort limited the correlations between repertoire features and clinical complications. Reportedly, TCRbeta sequences from CVID had fewer deletions and N-nucleotide insertions, and highly modified clones with 13 or more V deletions were absent from CVID.

For sequencing input, CVID and control samples contributed equivalent amounts of genomic DNA. For every sample, a 60 bp segment covering the rearranged TCRbeta CDR3 region was amplified and then sequenced. The immunoSEQ assay, a bias-corrected multiplex PCR combined with high-throughput sequencing, was used to amplify TCRbeta. The authors processed their data as follows. Every unique nucleotide sequence was considered a clone and was annotated with V, D and J genes, copy number and frequency. Sequences were labeled productive if in frame, and non-productive if out of frame or containing stop codons. As previously described, clonality was computed from Shannon's entropy. Mean CDR3 Kyte-Doolittle hydropathy was derived from the predicted amino acid sequences of productive clones. Scaled V gene usage was hierarchically clustered using Manhattan distance and complete linkage with the R hclust function. Sharing of clones by CDR3 amino acid sequence was evaluated through resampling of 12 repertoires per group over 100 rounds. The repertoires were screened for roughly 70 published EBV-specific TCRbeta sequences and roughly 250 published CMV-specific TCRbeta sequences. After two CVID samples that produced fewer than 10,000 sequences were dropped from the analysis, 35 to 50 CVID repertoires remained. In TCRdb, the immuneACCESS table is reduced to in-frame sequences with V and J assigned. These tables do not hold every clone; where another copy was compared, an unresolved V gene accounts for under half, and the others remain unexplained. The V and J calls and clone size come from that table; D and trimming were worked out from the DNA. The table records around 57,000 clones for this sample, and not one of them appears only once. Less than 4% of the sample lies in the top ten.

Predominantly Caucasian heritage was noted among both the CVID patients and the healthy controls. From each donor, 5 to 8 ml of heparinized peripheral whole blood was collected. Genomic DNA from adults with common variable immune deficiency (CVID) and from healthy adult controls was used to sequence TCRbeta CDR3 repertoires. There were about 22 healthy adult volunteers in the control group (roughly 12 female and some ten male), ranging in age from roughly 20 to 70 years, with a mean age of around 35. Diluted blood was density-centrifuged over Hypaque 1077 or Ficoll-Paque to isolate peripheral blood mononuclear cells. Genomic DNA was obtained from unsorted mononuclear cells using either Qiagen column purification or a centrifugation-based method.

Recombination connected TRBV5-1 to TRBJ2-2, and 9 bases in between align with TRBD2. This TCR was recovered from a person aged 18-70 years in good health. The sequencing sample was made of peripheral blood mononuclear cells. CDR3 bases read: TGCGCCAGCAGCTTACCCCAGCGGGAGGTCGACACCGGGGAG. It translates as CASSLPQREVDTGE. The CDR3 in full is CASSLPQREVDTGELFF.